The 17 T cell receptor beta chains listed next were all sequenced from one sample in a study of shared clonotypes between healthy human individuals. Profiling relied on immunoSEQ multiplex PCR, and the TCRdb table lists in-frame clones only, not all of them. The sample gives approximately 720,000 clones, less than 80% of which show up once; 1.8% is in the top ten. The sample taken for sequencing was memory CD4+ T cells sorted from blood. Subset specified: CD45RA-negative fraction. These receptors all come from a woman aged 25 to 39 in good health.

A remark on this clone: The junction departs from germline at one end; a sequencing error may be responsible. The chain is built from TRBV30 and TRBJ1-1, with a tentative D call TRBD1 (6 bases). Per germline, CDR1 GTSNPN and CDR2 SVGIG (reference sequence). The CDR3 runs 11 residues. This CDR3 reads CTIQGNTEAFF. CDR3 in DNA: TGCACCATACAGGGGAACACTGAAGCTTTCTTT.

The rearrangement links TRBV28 to TRBJ2-7; TRBD2 aligns across 11 bases. Unmatched junction bases numbered 8, after V lost 6 bases and J lost 7 bases. CDR1 and CDR2 from the germline V gene are MDHEN and SYDVKM. This CDR3 region has 14 residues. This CDR3 is CASRGSGRAWEQYF. The CDR3 coding sequence is TGTGCCAGCAGGGGTAGCGGGAGGGCGTGGGAGCAGTACTTC.

The V and J genes are TRBV19 and TRBJ2-2, with TRBD2 as a possible D gene (5 bases). This CDR3 is built from 15 residues. Trimming left V 6 bases short and J 5 bases short, with 16 bases between. The germline gives CDR1 LNHDA, CDR2 SQIVND (reference sequence). The DNA for the CDR3 is TGTGCCAGTAGCACCGGAGGACGGGTAACCGGGGAGCTGTTTTTT. Protein product: CASSTGGRVTGELFF.

CDR3 sequence: CASSTEPDRGWTEAFF. CDR3 coding DNA: TGCGCCAGCAGCACAGAGCCCGACAGGGGGTGGACTGAAGCTTTCTTT. The rearrangement uses TRBV5-1 and TRBJ1-1; TRBD1 aligns across 9 bases. After removal of 4 bases from V and 5 bases from J, the junction contained 12 bases not matched to a gene. The CDR3 totals 16 residues. Germline V gives CDR1 SGHRS, CDR2 YFSETQ.

The genes are TRBV28 and TRBJ1-2, with D hard to call. V was shortened by 6 bases and J by 10 bases, with 15 bases between the two germline ends. Germline loops: CDR1 MDHEN, CDR2 SYDVKM. The CDR3 is 12 amino acids. As DNA, the CDR3 is TGTGCCAGCAGCCGACTCCCCGTTGACTACACCTTC. Residues: CASSRLPVDYTF.

This clone was recorded a few times. This chain connects TRBV5-4 to TRBJ2-7, with a weak D call TRBD2 (6 bases). This CDR3 has 13 amino acids. V was trimmed by 3 bases and J by 3 bases, leaving 10 bases between them. In germline, CDR1 is SGHNT, CDR2 YYREEE (reference sequence). The CDR3 nucleotides read TGTGCCAGCAGCTGGGGTAGCGGCTACGAGCAGTACTTC. This codes for CASSWGSGYEQYF.

This clone turned up a few times. V and J are TRBV2 and TRBJ2-5; the match to TRBD2 covers 7 bases. The V segment lost 9 bases and the J segment 6 bases; nucleotides outside the gene matches: 7. This CDR3 spans 12 amino acids. From germline, CDR1 is SNHLY and CDR2 FYNNEI. This chain's CDR3 is CARGGLPQTQYF. The CDR3, as DNA: TGTGCCAGGGGGGGGTTGCCCCAGACCCAGTACTTC. The full variable domain, in which reference TRBV2 and TRBJ2-5 provide the parts outside the CDR3, is EPEVTQTPSHQVTQMGQEVILRCVPISNHLYFYWYRQILGQKVEFLVSFYNNEISEKSEIFDDQFSVERPDGSNFTLKIRSTKLEDSAMYFCARGGLPQTQYFGPGTRLLVL.

This clone was picked up one time. A junction boundary mismatches the germline segment, possibly from a read error. V and J are TRBV5-1 and TRBJ2-2, with D maybe TRBD2 (5 bases). Germline V CDR1 and CDR2: SGHRS, YFSETQ. The CDR3 is made up of 15 amino acids. The CDR3 nucleotides read TGCGCCAGCAGCTTGGGGGCAGGAGTAGTCCGGGGAGCTGTTTTT. Translation gives CASSLGAGVVRGAVF. Drawing the rest from reference TRBV5-1 and TRBJ2-2, the complete variable domain is KAGVTQTPRYLIKTRGQQVTLSCSPISGHRSVSWYQQTPGQGLQFLFEYFSETQRNKGNFPGRFSGRQFSNSRSEMNVSTLELGDSALYLCASSLGAGVVRGAVFGEGSRLTVL.

The sample holds one count of this clone. V is TRBV28 and J is TRBJ1-2, with a possible D match to TRBD1 (5 bases). Germline values: CDR1 MDHEN, CDR2 SYDVKM. Trimming took 2 bases from V and 7 from J, leaving 8 bases between them. The CDR3 runs to 12 residues. CDR3 coding DNA: TGTGCCAGCAGTTTAGGGGGGAGTGGCTACACCTTC. Translated: CASSLGGSGYTF.

In this sample, this clone turned up a few times. The rearrangement uses TRBV9 and TRBJ2-5; D tentatively fits TRBD1 or TRBD2 (6 bases each). CDR1 and CDR2 (germline): SGDLS, YYNGEE. The V end lost 3 bases, the J end lost 7 bases, and 22 bases lay between the germline ends. CDR3 size: 16 residues. CDR3 sequence (DNA): TGTGCCAGCAGCGCAGGAGGGGGGTTTAGTCTGGGGACCCAGTACTTC. Encoded protein: CASSAGGGFSLGTQYF. Together with reference TRBV9 and TRBJ2-5, the CDR3 gives the full variable domain: DSGVTQTPKHLITATGQRVTLRCSPRSGDLSVYWYQQSLDQGLQFLIQYYNGEERAKGNILERFSAQQFPDLHSELNLSSLELGDSALYFCASSAGGGFSLGTQYFGPGTRLLVL.

The chain carries TRBV28 and TRBJ1-2, with TRBD1 matching 8 bases. The length of the CDR3 is 14 residues. V trimming: 4 bases; J trimming: 6 bases; junction bases outside the gene matches: 7. Per the germline V gene, CDR1 is MDHEN and CDR2 is SYDVKM. In nucleotides, the CDR3 is TGTGCCAGCAGTTCAGGACAGGGCGGGGATGGCTACACCTTC. Amino acids: CASSSGQGGDGYTF.

Comment on this clone: Other DNA sequences in this sample translate to the same CDR3. The chain recombines TRBV6-6 with TRBJ2-7; 7 bases are a match to TRBD2. This CDR3 spans 13 amino acids. The germline V gene encodes CDR1 MNHNY and CDR2 SVGAGI (reference sequence). With V trimmed by 11 bases and J by 3 bases, 10 bases remained unmatched. The DNA for the CDR3 is TGTGCCTCCAGACGAGGACTAGGCTACGAGCAGTACTTC. Encoded protein: CASRRGLGYEQYF.

The chain combines TRBV6-6 with TRBJ2-7, with D perhaps assigned TRBD1 or TRBD2 (5 bases each). The length of the CDR3 is 11 residues. CDR1 is MNHNY and CDR2 is SVGAGI in the germline V gene (reference sequence). The V end was cut by 6 bases, the J end by 5 bases, with 8 bases between. The CDR3 region is CASRRGDEQYF. CDR3 in DNA: TGTGCCAGCAGGAGAGGGGACGAGCAGTACTTC.

There are a few counts of this clone. The chain carries TRBV25-1 and TRBJ2-5; D not certain. The V gene's germline CDR1 is MGHDK and CDR2 SYGVNS. Between the trimmed V and J ends, which lost 10 bases and 2 bases, there was a span of 11 bases. There are 12 residues in the CDR3. CDR3 protein: CATRELQETQYF. The CDR3 DNA reads TGTGCCACTAGGGAACTACAAGAGACCCAGTACTTC. Supplemented by reference TRBV25-1 and TRBJ2-5, the full variable domain reads EADIYQTPRYLVIGTGKKITLECSQTMGHDKMYWYQQDPGMELHLIHYSYGVNSTEKGDLSSESTVSRIRTEHFPLTLESARPSHTSQYLCATRELQETQYFGPGTRLLVL.

This clone was detected only once. The chain recombines TRBV5-1 with TRBJ2-1; 8 nucleotides align to TRBD1. Germline loops: CDR1 SGHRS, CDR2 YFSETQ. There are 17 residues in the CDR3. The V segment lost 5 bases and the J segment 5 bases; nucleotides outside the gene matches: 15. CDR3 nucleotides: TGCGCCAGCAGGCGGGCCTACAGGGGGACTTCCCACAATGAGCAGTTCTTC. Protein: CASRRAYRGTSHNEQFF.

The chain couples TRBV4-1 to TRBJ1-2; tentative D call: TRBD1 (6 bases). The CDR3 is 17 residues long. Germline values: CDR1 MGHRA, CDR2 YSYEKL. Trimming removed 0 bases at V and 5 bases at J, with 19 bases between. The DNA of the CDR3 is TGCGCCAGCAGCCAAGATAGGGGACAACCAGAATTTTATGGCTACACCTTC. Its protein product is CASSQDRGQPEFYGYTF.

In this sample, this clone turned up a few times. The genes are TRBV9 and TRBJ2-7; D is unresolved. Germline CDR1 is SGDLS and CDR2 is YYNGEE. The CDR3 has 14 residues. With 5 bases removed from V and 5 bases from J, the gap between germline ends came to 17 bases. CDR3 in amino acids: CASRGRSEIDEQYF. As DNA, the CDR3 is TGTGCCAGCAGGGGCAGATCCGAAATCGACGAGCAGTACTTC.